What follows is one T cell receptor beta chain and its context. The entry originates in a study of blood T cell repertoires in COVID-19. Study information: Italy, Spain and the United States were the sources of the convalescent and acute COVID-19 samples. T cells, B-cell-depleted T cells, or PBMCs provided the cDNA or gDNA that served as material.

The CDR3 runs to 15 residues. V was trimmed by 0 bases and J by 2 bases, leaving 10 bases between them. The germline V gene has CDR1 MRHNA and CDR2 SNTAGT. In the authors' methods: Amplification of reference gene primers was used by the study to estimate nucleated cell counts. Generated by immunoSEQ multiplex PCR, the TCRdb table keeps only in-frame clones and is missing some. V, J and clone size are taken as reported in that table, and D and trimming were inferred from the DNA itself. The repertoire holds 150,000 or so clones, 90% seen once, with 15% to 20% in the top ten. The chain recombines TRBV6-4 with TRBJ1-1, with D possibly being TRBD1 (6 bases). This TCR derives from a man aged 60-69 years with active or convalescent COVID-19. The sequencing input was peripheral blood. CDR3: CASSDSGGANTEAFF. The CDR3 bases are TGTGCCAGCAGTGACTCTGGGGGGGCTAACACTGAAGCTTTCTTT.